This T cell receptor (beta chain) emerged from a study of T cell changes during pregnancy in multiple sclerosis. The germline V gene has CDR1 LGHNA and CDR2 YNFKEQ. This CDR3 has 17 residues. The V segment lost 3 bases and the J segment 7 bases; nucleotides outside the gene matches: 8. Measured with immunoSEQ multiplex PCR; TCRdb has only the in-frame clones, and not every one. The repertoire consists of tens of thousands of clones, with 91% occurring once and the leading ten covering less than 6%. The chain couples TRBV4-2 to TRBJ2-2; 13 bases line up with TRBD2. The TCR originated in a female donor with multiple sclerosis, enrolled in a pregnancy study. The specimen was CD8+ T cells from peripheral blood mononuclear cells, collected before pregnancy. CDR3 nucleotides: TGTGCCAGCAGCCAGGGTGTGACTAGCGGGGGGAACGGGGAGCTGTTTTTT. It is translated as CASSQGVTSGGNGELFF.